This T cell receptor beta chain came from a study of T cells in Graves' hyperthyroidism and ophthalmopathy. Study-wide background: Peripheral blood specimens were obtained at initial diagnosis, prior to any treatment. Study-wide results and caveats: A 13 V-J signature model discriminated ophthalmopathy versus stable hyperthyroidism.

As concerns this clonotype: The antigen remains undetermined.

TCR beta CDR3 regions were amplified from RNA transcripts. First-round RT-PCR of the TCR CDR3 relied on the HTBI primer set. TCRdb redid the calling of the multiplex PCR reads with MiXCR, one entry per CDR3 protein. The sample has 550,000 to 800,000 distinct CDR3 sequences; 15% to 20% are singletons. Each 10 ml fresh peripheral blood draw supplied the PBMCs. The CDR3 covers 16 residues. V was pared by 5 bases and J by 5 bases, with 12 bases of the junction left unmatched. The germline CDR1 and CDR2 sequences are ENHRY and SYGVKD. This clonotype was sampled from a man aged 45-60 years with Graves' hyperthyroidism. Input material: blood. The J gene is TRBJ2-7, the V gene TRBV10-3, with 10 bases fitting TRBD1. The DNA for the CDR3 is TGTGCCATCAGTCACCCCGGCGGGACAGGGGCAGACGAGCAGTACTTC. This codes for CAISHPGGTGADEQYF.